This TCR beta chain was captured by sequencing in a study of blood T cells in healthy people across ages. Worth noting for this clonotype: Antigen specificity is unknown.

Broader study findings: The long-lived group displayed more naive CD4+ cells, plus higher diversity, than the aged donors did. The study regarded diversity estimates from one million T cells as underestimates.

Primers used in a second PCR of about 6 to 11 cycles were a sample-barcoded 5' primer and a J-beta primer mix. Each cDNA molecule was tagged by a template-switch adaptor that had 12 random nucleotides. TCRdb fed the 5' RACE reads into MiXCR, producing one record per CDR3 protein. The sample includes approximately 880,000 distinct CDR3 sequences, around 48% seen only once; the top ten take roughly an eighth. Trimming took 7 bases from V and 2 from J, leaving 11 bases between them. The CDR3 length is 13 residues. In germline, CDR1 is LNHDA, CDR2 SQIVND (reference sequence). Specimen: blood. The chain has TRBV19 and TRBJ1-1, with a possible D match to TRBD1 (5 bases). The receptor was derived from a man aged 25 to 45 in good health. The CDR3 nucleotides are TGTGCCAGTAAATTCCAGGGCAACACTGAAGCTTTCTTT. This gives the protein CASKFQGNTEAFF.